The 22 T cell receptor beta chains presented below share a single source sample, sequenced in a study of T cell responses to AZD1222 COVID-19 vaccine. Produced via immunoSEQ multiplex PCR; TCRdb's table is partial and in-frame only. The data hold 140,000 to 150,000 clones, with just over 90% observed a single time. Sequencing was performed on peripheral blood, taken on day 0 of MenACWY control vaccination. These receptors came from an adult in good health.

The gene calls are TRBV7-2 and TRBJ1-5; D is ambiguous. The CDR3 is 14 residues long. Trimming took 1 base from V and 4 from J, leaving 8 bases between them. CDR1 SGHTA and CDR2 FQGNSA come from the germline V gene. This chain's CDR3 is CASSLELGNQPQHF. The CDR3 DNA sequence: TGTGCCAGCAGCTTAGAATTGGGGAATCAGCCCCAGCATTTT. The full variable domain, with the rest looked up from reference TRBV7-2 and TRBJ1-5, is GAGVSQSPSNKVTEKGKDVELRCDPISGHTALYWYRQSLGQGLEFLIYFQGNSAPDKSGLPSDRFSAERTGGSVSTLTIQRTQQEDSAVYLCASSLELGNQPQHFGDGTRLSIL.

The chain joins TRBV4-2 to TRBJ2-5, with 7 bases matching TRBD2. Germline CDR1 is LGHNA and CDR2 is YNFKEQ. The CDR3 runs 15 residues. Trimming took 3 bases from V and 1 from J; bases not matched to a gene: 5. For the CDR3, the DNA is TGTGCCAGCAGCCACCTCGAGCGGGGCCAAGAGACCCAGTACTTC. Amino acid sequence: CASSHLERGQETQYF.

The chain is built from TRBV25-1 and TRBJ1-2; 9 positions agree with TRBD1. Germline V gives CDR1 MGHDK, CDR2 SYGVNS. This CDR3 is 15 amino acids long. V was pared by 6 bases and J by 7 bases, with 12 bases of the junction left unmatched. CDR3 nucleotide sequence: TGTGCCAGCAGAGAGTCTGACAGGGGGAAAGGTGGCTACACCTTC. Its protein is CASRESDRGKGGYTF.

The chain has TRBV10-2 and TRBJ1-2; 9 nucleotides line up with TRBD1. Germline values: CDR1 WSHSY, CDR2 SAAADI. The trim removed 5 bases at V and 4 bases at J, leaving 2 bases unmatched. The CDR3 sequence is 13 residues long. The CDR3 reads CASSTGGSYGYTF. CDR3 bases: TGCGCCAGCAGTACAGGGGGCTCCTATGGCTACACCTTC.

This chain links TRBV5-1 with TRBJ2-7; D might be TRBD1 or TRBD2, each matching 5 bases. Germline-derived CDR1 and CDR2 are SGHRS and YFSETQ. This CDR3 is 14 amino acids long. Trimming took off 0 bases at V and 5 bases at J, with 12 bases between the two ends. Here the CDR3 DNA reads TGCGCCAGCAGCTTGGAAGGCAGGGAGCACGAGCAGTACTTC. This gives the protein CASSLEGREHEQYF.

This clone has just one count. CDR3 sequence (DNA): TGTGCCATCAGTGAGCCTAGAATCGGGGGGGTCTCCTACGAGCAGTACTTC. Amino acids: CAISEPRIGGVSYEQYF. This rearrangement joins TRBV10-3 to TRBJ2-7; 8 nucleotides agree with TRBD2. The CDR3 length is 17 residues. CDR1 and CDR2 from the germline V gene are ENHRY and SYGVKD. Trimming took 2 bases from V and 0 from J; bases not matched to a gene: 9.

The chain carries TRBV9 and TRBJ1-1; D possibly corresponds to TRBD1 (6 bases). Germline-derived CDR1 and CDR2 are SGDLS and YYNGEE. CDR3 length: 15 amino acids. Trimming took off 5 bases at V and 1 base at J, with 15 bases between the two ends. CDR3 residues: CASSREPGENTEAFF. The CDR3 DNA is TGTGCCAGCAGTCGTGAGCCAGGGGAGAACACTGAAGCTTTCTTT. The full variable domain, in which reference TRBV9 and TRBJ1-1 provide the parts outside the CDR3, is DSGVTQTPKHLITATGQRVTLRCSPRSGDLSVYWYQQSLDQGLQFLIQYYNGEERAKGNILERFSAQQFPDLHSELNLSSLELGDSALYFCASSREPGENTEAFFGQGTRLTVV.

This chain connects TRBV27 to TRBJ1-2; D possibly corresponds to TRBD1 (5 bases). CDR1 and CDR2 from the germline V gene are MNHEY and SMNVEV (reference sequence). V was shortened by 2 bases and J by 8 bases, with 21 bases between the two germline ends. The CDR3 is 16 amino acids. The CDR3 loop reads CASSLTPPGKGGGYTF. In DNA form, the CDR3 reads TGTGCCAGCAGTTTAACCCCTCCAGGGAAAGGTGGGGGCTACACCTTC.

The chain has TRBV18 and TRBJ1-2; 9 nucleotides agree with TRBD1. V lost 2 bases to trimming and J lost 4 bases; unmatched junction nucleotides: 8. This CDR3 region has 16 residues. Germline lookup yields CDR1 KGHSH and CDR2 LQKENI. CDR3 loop: CASSPGTGRWGYGYTF. The CDR3, as DNA: TGTGCCAGCTCACCAGGGACAGGGCGGTGGGGCTATGGCTACACCTTC. The variable domain in full, with the rest retrieved from reference TRBV18 and TRBJ1-2, is NAGVMQNPRHLVRRRGQEARLRCSPMKGHSHVYWYRQLPEEGLKFMVYLQKENIIDESGMPKERFSAEFPKEGPSILRIQQVVRGDSAAYFCASSPGTGRWGYGYTFGSGTRLTVV.

Only one count was recorded for this clone. J is TRBJ2-7 and V is TRBV30, with 7 bases lining up with TRBD2. This CDR3 region has 14 residues. With 4 bases clipped from V and 0 bases from J, the junction kept 6 bases outside the gene matches. Germline V gives CDR1 GTSNPN, CDR2 SVGIG (reference sequence). The CDR3 is CAWKASGTSYEQYF. The CDR3, as DNA: TGTGCCTGGAAAGCTAGCGGTACCTCCTACGAGCAGTACTTC. The full variable domain, with the rest looked up from reference TRBV30 and TRBJ2-7, is SQTIHQWPATLVQPVGSPLSLECTVEGTSNPNLYWYRQAAGRGLQLLFYSVGIGQISSEVPQNLSASRPQDRQFILSSKKLLLSDSGFYLCAWKASGTSYEQYFGPGTRLTVT.

This rearrangement joins TRBV11-2 to TRBJ2-1; 14 positions match TRBD2. Germline CDR1 reads SGHAT; CDR2 reads FQNNGV. The CDR3 is 16 amino acids. With 3 bases clipped from V and 9 bases from J, the junction kept 7 bases outside the gene matches. The CDR3 is CASSFPGTSGRGEQFF. CDR3 DNA: TGTGCCAGCAGCTTCCCCGGGACTAGCGGGAGAGGTGAGCAGTTCTTC.

This sequence joins TRBV14 and TRBJ1-1, with D possibly being TRBD1 (5 bases). V lost 4 bases and J lost 4, with 28 bases in between. The CDR3 is 19 amino acids. Germline values: CDR1 SGHDN, CDR2 FVKESK. The CDR3 loop is CASSRRLRGAQHWGTEAFF. The CDR3 nucleotides read TGTGCCAGCAGCCGAAGACTTAGGGGAGCCCAGCACTGGGGCACTGAAGCTTTCTTT. The full variable domain, rest sourced from reference TRBV14 and TRBJ1-1, is EAGVTQFPSHSVIEKGQTVTLRCDPISGHDNLYWYRRVMGKEIKFLLHFVKESKQDESGMPNNRFLAERTGGTYSTLKVQPAELEDSGVYFCASSRRLRGAQHWGTEAFFGQGTRLTVV.

The V call is TRBV27, the J call TRBJ2-7; 9 bases are shared with TRBD1. V gave up 3 bases and J gave up 0 bases; unmatched junction bases: 3. The CDR3 length is 15 residues. The germline gives CDR1 MNHEY, CDR2 SMNVEV (reference sequence). The DNA for the CDR3 is TGTGCCAGCAGTTTCCGGGACAGGGCCTCCTACGAGCAGTACTTC. Its protein is CASSFRDRASYEQYF.

The chain combines TRBV5-6 with TRBJ2-3, with TRBD1 identical over 8 bases. This CDR3 contains 15 residues. CDR1 and CDR2 from the germline V gene are SGHDT and YYEEEE. The V gene end was trimmed by 5 bases and the J gene end by 3 bases; junction bases not matched to a gene: 8. The CDR3 nucleotides read TGTGCCAGCAGATTCACAGGGGGTGGAACAGATACGCAGTATTTT. Encoded protein: CASRFTGGGTDTQYF.

The V and J genes are TRBV30 and TRBJ2-1; 8 positions match TRBD2. Germline trimming cut 5 bases from V and 7 bases from J; bases unmatched to any gene: 7. The CDR3 is 13 residues long. The V gene's germline CDR1 is GTSNPN and CDR2 SVGIG (reference sequence). This CDR3 reads CAWAREARNEQFF. CDR3 bases: TGTGCCTGGGCGCGGGAGGCCCGGAATGAGCAGTTCTTC.

The gene calls are TRBV6-2 or TRBV6-3 and TRBJ2-2, with D unresolved. V lost 5 bases, J lost 1 base, and 2 bases lay in between. Germline assignment: CDR1 MNHEY and CDR2 SVGEGT. CDR3 size: 12 residues. The CDR3 spells CASSENTGELFF. As DNA, the CDR3 is TGTGCCAGCAGTGAGAACACCGGGGAGCTGTTTTTT.

The rearrangement joins TRBV30 to TRBJ1-5; D gene uncertain. Trimming took 1 base from V and 9 from J, leaving 10 bases between them. CDR3 length equals 12 residues. CDR1 and CDR2 from the germline V gene are GTSNPN and SVGIG (reference sequence). CDR3 region: CAWSDTKSPQHF. As DNA, the CDR3 is TGTGCCTGGAGTGATACGAAGTCGCCCCAGCATTTT.

The chain is built from TRBV9 and TRBJ1-2, with 8 bases matching TRBD1. This CDR3 spans 13 amino acids. V trimming: 4 bases; J trimming: 6 bases; junction bases outside the gene matches: 5. The V gene's germline CDR1 is SGDLS and CDR2 YYNGEE. DNA of the CDR3: TGTGCCAGCAGCCGCGACAGGGGAAATGGCTACACCTTC. This gives the protein CASSRDRGNGYTF. The whole variable domain, remainder taken from reference TRBV9 and TRBJ1-2, is DSGVTQTPKHLITATGQRVTLRCSPRSGDLSVYWYQQSLDQGLQFLIQYYNGEERAKGNILERFSAQQFPDLHSELNLSSLELGDSALYFCASSRDRGNGYTFGSGTRLTVV.

This clone was recorded only once. This rearrangement joins TRBV2 to TRBJ2-1, with 7 bases lining up with TRBD2. V was pared by 6 bases and J by 8 bases, with 4 bases of the junction left unmatched. The CDR3 covers 12 residues. The germline gives CDR1 SNHLY, CDR2 FYNNEI. The CDR3 here is CASRGGPHEQFF. Written as DNA, the CDR3 is TGTGCCAGCAGGGGAGGGCCGCATGAGCAGTTCTTC.

The V gene is TRBV12-3 or TRBV12-4, the J gene TRBJ1-2; possible D gene TRBD1, 5 bases. The ends were cut back, 1 base at V and 5 bases at J, with 8 bases in the middle. The CDR3 covers 13 residues. The CDR3 DNA follows: TGTGCCAGCAGTTTAGGGGGGATTTATGGCTACACCTTC. Amino acid sequence: CASSLGGIYGYTF.

V usage is TRBV2 and J usage is TRBJ1-1, with 7 bases fitting TRBD1. There are 11 residues in the CDR3. V was pared by 8 bases and J by 7 bases, with 4 bases of the junction left unmatched. The germline V gene encodes CDR1 SNHLY and CDR2 FYNNEI. CDR3 sequence reads: CASGQGVEAFF. The DNA for the CDR3 is TGTGCCAGCGGGCAGGGGGTTGAAGCTTTCTTT.

The chain employs TRBV10-2 and TRBJ1-2, with no clear D. Germline V lookup: CDR1 WSHSY, CDR2 SAAADI. The CDR3 covers 14 residues. The V and J ends lost 3 bases and 3 bases respectively, with 11 bases between them. CDR3 sequence: CASSDSGRDYGYTF. In DNA, the CDR3 is TGCGCCAGCAGTGACTCCGGGAGGGACTATGGCTACACCTTC.